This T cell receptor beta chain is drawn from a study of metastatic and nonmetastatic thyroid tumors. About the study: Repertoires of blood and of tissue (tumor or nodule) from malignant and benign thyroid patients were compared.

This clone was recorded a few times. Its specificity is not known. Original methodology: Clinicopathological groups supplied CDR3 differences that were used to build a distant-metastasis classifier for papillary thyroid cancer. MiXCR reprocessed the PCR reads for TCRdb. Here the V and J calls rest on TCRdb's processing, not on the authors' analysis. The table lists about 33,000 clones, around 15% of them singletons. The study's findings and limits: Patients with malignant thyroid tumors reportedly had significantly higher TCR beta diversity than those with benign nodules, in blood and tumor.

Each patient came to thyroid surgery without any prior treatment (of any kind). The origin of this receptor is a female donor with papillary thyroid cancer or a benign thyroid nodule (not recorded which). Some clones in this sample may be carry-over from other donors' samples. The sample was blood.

The CDR3 region is CASSDSASGNTIYF. The CDR3 DNA reads TGTGCCAGCAGTGACAGTGCGTCTGGAAACACCATATATTTT. The gene calls are TRBV6-1 and TRBJ1-3; D is unresolved. Trimming pared 3 bases from V and 1 base from J, leaving 7 bases between. The CDR3 covers 14 residues. CDR1 and CDR2 (germline): MNHNS, SASEGT.